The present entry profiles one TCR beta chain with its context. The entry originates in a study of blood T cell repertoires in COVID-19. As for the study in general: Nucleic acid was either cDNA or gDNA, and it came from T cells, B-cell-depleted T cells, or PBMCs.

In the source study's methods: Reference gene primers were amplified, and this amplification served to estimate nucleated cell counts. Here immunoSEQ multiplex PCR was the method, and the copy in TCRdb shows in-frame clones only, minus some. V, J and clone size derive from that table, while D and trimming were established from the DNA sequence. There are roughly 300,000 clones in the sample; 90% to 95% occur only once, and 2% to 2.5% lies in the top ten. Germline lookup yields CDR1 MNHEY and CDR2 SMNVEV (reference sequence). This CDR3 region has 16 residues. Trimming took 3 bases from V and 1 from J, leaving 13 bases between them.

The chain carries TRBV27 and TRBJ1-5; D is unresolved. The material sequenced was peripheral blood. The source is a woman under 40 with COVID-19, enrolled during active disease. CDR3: CASSFSGGRSNQPQHF. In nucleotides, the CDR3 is TGTGCCAGCAGTTTCTCGGGAGGGCGAAGCAATCAGCCCCAGCATTTT.